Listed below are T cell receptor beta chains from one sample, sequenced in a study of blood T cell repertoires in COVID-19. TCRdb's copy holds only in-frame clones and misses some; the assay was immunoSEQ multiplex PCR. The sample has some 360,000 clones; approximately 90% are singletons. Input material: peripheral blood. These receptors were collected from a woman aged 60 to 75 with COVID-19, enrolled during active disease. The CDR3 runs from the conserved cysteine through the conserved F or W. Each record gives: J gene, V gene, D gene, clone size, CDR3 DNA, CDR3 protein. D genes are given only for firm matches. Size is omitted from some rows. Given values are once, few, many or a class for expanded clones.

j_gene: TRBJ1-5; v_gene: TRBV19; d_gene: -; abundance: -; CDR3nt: TGTGCCAGTAGTATATTGGGAGGGCTTAGTCAGCCCCAGCATTTT; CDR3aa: CASSILGGLSQPQHF
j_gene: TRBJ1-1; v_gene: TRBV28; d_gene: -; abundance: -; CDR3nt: TGTGCCAGCAGCCAGGGGCGCACTGAAGCTTTCTTT; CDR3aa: CASSQGRTEAFF
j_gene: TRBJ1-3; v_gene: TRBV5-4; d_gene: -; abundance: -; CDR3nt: TGTGCCAGCAGCAGAGACAGGATTGGAAACACCATATATTTT; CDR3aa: CASSRDRIGNTIYF
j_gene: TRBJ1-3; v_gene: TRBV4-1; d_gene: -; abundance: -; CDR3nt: TGCGCCAGCAGCCAAGGGACTGGTCCTAGAAACACCATATATTTT; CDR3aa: CASSQGTGPRNTIYF
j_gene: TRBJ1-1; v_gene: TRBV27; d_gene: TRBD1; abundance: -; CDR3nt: TGTGCCAGCAGTCATAGACAGGGAGTGCGGACTGAAGCTTTCTTT; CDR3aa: CASSHRQGVRTEAFF
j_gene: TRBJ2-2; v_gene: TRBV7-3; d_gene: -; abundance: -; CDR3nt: TGTGCCAGCAGCGACCGGGATAGCAGACTTCCCGGGGAGCTGTTTTTT; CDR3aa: CASSDRDSRLPGELFF
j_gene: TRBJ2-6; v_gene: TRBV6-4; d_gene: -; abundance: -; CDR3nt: TGTGCCAGCAGTGACTCGCCCCACTCGGGGGCCAACGTCCTGACTTTC; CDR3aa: CASSDSPHSGANVLTF
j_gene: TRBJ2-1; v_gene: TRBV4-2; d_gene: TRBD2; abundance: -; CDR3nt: TGTGCCAGCAGCCAGCGGTTCTGGCCTAGCGGGGGGGAATACAATGAGCAGTTCTTC; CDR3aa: CASSQRFWPSGGEYNEQFF
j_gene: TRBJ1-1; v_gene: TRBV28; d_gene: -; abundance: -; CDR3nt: TGTGCCAGCAGTTTGGGACAACGTCGGGCTTTCTTT; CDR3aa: CASSLGQRRAFF
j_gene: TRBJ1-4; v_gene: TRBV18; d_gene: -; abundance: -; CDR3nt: TGTGCCAGCTCACCCTCCGCGAATGAAAAACTGTTTTTT; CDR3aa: CASSPSANEKLFF
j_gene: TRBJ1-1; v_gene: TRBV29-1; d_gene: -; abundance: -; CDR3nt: TGCAGCGTTGCCACAGGGACCACTGAAGCTTTCTTT; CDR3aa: CSVATGTTEAFF
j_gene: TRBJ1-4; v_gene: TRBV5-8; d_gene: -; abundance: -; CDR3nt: TGTGCCAGCAGCCCGCTAGGGGAACGAACTAATGAAAAACTGTTTTTT; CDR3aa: CASSPLGERTNEKLFF
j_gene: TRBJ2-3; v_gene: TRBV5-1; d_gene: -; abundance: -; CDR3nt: TGCGCCAGCAGCTTGACGGGGGAGAGGGTCACAGATACGCAGTATTTT; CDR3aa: CASSLTGERVTDTQYF
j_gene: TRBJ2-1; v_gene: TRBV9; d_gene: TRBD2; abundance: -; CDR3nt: TGTGCCAGCAGCGTAGTGGCTAGCGGGGGGGCTAGCAATGAGCAGTTCTTC; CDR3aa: CASSVVASGGASNEQFF
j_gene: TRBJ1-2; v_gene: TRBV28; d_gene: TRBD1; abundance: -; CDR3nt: TGTGCCAGCAGTTTGGACAGGGAGAACTATGGCTACACCTTC; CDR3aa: CASSLDRENYGYTF
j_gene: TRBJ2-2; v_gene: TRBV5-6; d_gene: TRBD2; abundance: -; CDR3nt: TGTGCCAGCAGCCGAGCTAGCGGACTGAACACCGGGGAGCTGTTTTTT; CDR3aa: CASSRASGLNTGELFF
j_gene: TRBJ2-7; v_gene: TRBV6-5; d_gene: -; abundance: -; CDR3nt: TGTGCCAGCAGTTACTCCCAGACATCCTACGAGCAGTACTTC; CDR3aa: CASSYSQTSYEQYF
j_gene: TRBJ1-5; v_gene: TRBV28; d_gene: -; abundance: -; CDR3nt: TGTGCCAGCGTGACGGGGGTTAATCAGCCCCAGCATTTT; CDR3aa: CASVTGVNQPQHF
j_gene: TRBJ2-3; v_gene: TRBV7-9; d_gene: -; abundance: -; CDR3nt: TGTGCCAGCAGCCCTCCCTTGGGGGGTGGAGATACGCAGTATTTT; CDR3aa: CASSPPLGGGDTQYF
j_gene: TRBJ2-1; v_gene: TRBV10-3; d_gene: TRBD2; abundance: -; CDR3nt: TGTGCCATCAGTGACTCCGTCGGTGGGGGAGGGAATGAGCAGTTCTTC; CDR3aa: CAISDSVGGGGNEQFF
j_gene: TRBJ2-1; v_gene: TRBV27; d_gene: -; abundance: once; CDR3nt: TGTGCCAGCAGTCCCTCACATTACAATGAGCAGTTCTTC; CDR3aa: CASSPSHYNEQFF
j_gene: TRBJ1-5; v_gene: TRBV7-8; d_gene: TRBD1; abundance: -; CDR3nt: TGTGCCAGCAGCCAAGGACAGGGGGCTCAGCCCCAGCATTTT; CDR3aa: CASSQGQGAQPQHF
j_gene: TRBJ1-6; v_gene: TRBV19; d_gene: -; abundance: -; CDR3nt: TGTGCCAGTAGTCGAGGGGAGGGTAGAGGAAACTCACCCCTCCACTTT; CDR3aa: CASSRGEGRGNSPLHF
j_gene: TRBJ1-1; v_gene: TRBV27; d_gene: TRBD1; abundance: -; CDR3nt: TGTGCCAGCAGTTTACGGACAGGGATGCGGGCTGAAGCTTTCTTT; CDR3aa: CASSLRTGMRAEAFF
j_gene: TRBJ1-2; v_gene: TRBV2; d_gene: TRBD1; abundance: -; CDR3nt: TGTGCCAGCAGTGACACAGGGGGAGGACGGACGCCCTATGGCTACACCTTC; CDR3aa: CASSDTGGGRTPYGYTF
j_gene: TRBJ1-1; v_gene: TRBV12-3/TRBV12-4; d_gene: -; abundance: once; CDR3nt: TGTGCCAGCAGCCTCCCCGGGATCACTGAAGCTTTCTTT; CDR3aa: CASSLPGITEAFF
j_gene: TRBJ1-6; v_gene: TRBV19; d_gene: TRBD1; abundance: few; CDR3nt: TGTGCCAGTAGTATAGGGACAGGCTTTAATTCACCCCTCCACTTT; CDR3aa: CASSIGTGFNSPLHF
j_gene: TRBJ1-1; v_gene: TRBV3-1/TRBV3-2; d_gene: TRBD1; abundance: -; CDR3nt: TGTGCCAGCAGTCCCGGGACAGGGTTGAGTGCTGAAGTTTTCTTT; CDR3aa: CASSPGTGLSAEVFF
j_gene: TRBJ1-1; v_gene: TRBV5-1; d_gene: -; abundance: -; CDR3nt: TGCGCCAGCACCCCGGGGGGAAACACTGAAGCTTTCTTT; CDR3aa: CASTPGGNTEAFF
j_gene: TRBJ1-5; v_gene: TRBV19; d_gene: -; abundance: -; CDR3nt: TGTGCCAGTACCGTGGGGGGGATTCAGCCCCAGCATTTT; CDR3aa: CASTVGGIQPQHF
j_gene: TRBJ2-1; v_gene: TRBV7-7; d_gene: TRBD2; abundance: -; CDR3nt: TGTGCCAGCAGCTTAGGGGTAGCGGGGGGGCCTAATGAGCAGTTCTTC; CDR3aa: CASSLGVAGGPNEQFF
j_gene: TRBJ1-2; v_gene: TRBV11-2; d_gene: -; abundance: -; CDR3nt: TGTGCCAGCAGCACACGGACAGACCCCCTCTATGGCTACACCTTC; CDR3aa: CASSTRTDPLYGYTF
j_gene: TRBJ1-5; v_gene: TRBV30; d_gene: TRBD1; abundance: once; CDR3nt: TGTGCCTGGGGTCCTGGGGACAGGTCCAATCAGCCCCAGCATTTT; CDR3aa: CAWGPGDRSNQPQHF
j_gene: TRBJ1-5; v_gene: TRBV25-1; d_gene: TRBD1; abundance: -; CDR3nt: TGTGCCAGCAGCGATAGACAGGGGAGCAATCAGCCCCAGCATTTT; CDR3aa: CASSDRQGSNQPQHF
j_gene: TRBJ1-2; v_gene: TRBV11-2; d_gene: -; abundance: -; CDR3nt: TGTGCCAGCAGCTTAGGCGGAAACTATGGCTACACCTTC; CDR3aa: CASSLGGNYGYTF
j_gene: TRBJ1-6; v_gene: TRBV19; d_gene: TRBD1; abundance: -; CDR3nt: TGTGCCAGTAGTACCCAGGGGGTTCGAAGTTCACCCCTCCACTTT; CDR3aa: CASSTQGVRSSPLHF
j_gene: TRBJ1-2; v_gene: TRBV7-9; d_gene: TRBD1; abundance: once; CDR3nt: TGTGCCAGCAGCTTAGAGACAGGGTTTAGCTATGGCTACACCTTC; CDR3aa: CASSLETGFSYGYTF
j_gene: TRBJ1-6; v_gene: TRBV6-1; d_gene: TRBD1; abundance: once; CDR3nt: TGTGCCAGCAGTGTAGGTCTCTGGGGGACAGGGATCCATAATTCACCCCTCCACTTT; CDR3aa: CASSVGLWGTGIHNSPLHF
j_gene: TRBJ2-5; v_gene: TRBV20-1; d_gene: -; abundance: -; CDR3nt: TGCAGTGCCCGGGAAGAGACCCAGTACTTC; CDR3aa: CSAREETQYF
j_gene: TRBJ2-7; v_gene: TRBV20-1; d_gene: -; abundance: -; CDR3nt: TGCAGTGCTAGTCGTCAGGCTTACGAGCAGTACTTC; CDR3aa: CSASRQAYEQYF
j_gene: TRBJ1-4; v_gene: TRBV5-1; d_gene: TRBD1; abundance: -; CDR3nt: TGCGCCAGCAGTCGACAGGGAGAGGATAATGAAAAACTGTTTTTT; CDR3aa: CASSRQGEDNEKLFF
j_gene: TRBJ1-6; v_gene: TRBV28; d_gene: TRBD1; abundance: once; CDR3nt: TGTGCCAGCAGTTCTGGGACAGGCAATTCACCCCTCCACTTT; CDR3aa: CASSSGTGNSPLHF
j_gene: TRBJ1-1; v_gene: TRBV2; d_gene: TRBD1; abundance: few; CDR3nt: TGTGCCAGTAGGGACAGGGGGCGCGCCACTGAAGCTTTCTTT; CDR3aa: CASRDRGRATEAFF
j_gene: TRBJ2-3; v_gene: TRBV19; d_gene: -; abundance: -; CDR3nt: TGTGCCAGTGACGGGCGGGCCCCGGATACGCAGTATTTT; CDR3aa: CASDGRAPDTQYF
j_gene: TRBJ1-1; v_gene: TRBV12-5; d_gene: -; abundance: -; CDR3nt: TGTGCTAGTGGTACCGGGACACCTCTTGAAGCTTTCTTT; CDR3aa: CASGTGTPLEAFF
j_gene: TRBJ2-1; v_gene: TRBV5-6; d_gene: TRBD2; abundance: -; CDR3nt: TGTGCCAGCAGCTTGGTACTAGCGGGGGGCCATTCCTACAATGAGCAGTTCTTC; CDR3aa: CASSLVLAGGHSYNEQFF
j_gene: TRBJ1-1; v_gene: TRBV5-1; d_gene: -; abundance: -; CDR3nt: TGCGCCAGCAGCGCATCAGGGAACACTGAAGCTTTCTTT; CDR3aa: CASSASGNTEAFF
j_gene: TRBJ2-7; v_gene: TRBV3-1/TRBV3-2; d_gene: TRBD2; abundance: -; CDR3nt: TGTGCCAGCAGCCAAGATCTCTGGTCGACGGGGGGGCAGTACTTC; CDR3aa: CASSQDLWSTGGQYF
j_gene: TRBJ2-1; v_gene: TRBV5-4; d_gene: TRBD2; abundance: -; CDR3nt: TGTGCCAGCAGCTTACGGGGGGACAATGAGCAGTTCTTC; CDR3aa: CASSLRGDNEQFF
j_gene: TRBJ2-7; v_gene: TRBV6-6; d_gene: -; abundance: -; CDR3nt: TGTGCCAGCAGTTACCGGGAACCTTACGAGCAGTACTTC; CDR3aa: CASSYREPYEQYF
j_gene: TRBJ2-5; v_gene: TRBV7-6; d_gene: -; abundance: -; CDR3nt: TGTGCCAGCAGCTTAGTGGCAGAGACCCAGTACTTC; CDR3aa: CASSLVAETQYF
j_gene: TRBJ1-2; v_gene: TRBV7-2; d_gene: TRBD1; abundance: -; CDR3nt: TGTGCCAGCAGCGTTTCGGGCGACAGGGGCTATGGCTACACCTTC; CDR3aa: CASSVSGDRGYGYTF
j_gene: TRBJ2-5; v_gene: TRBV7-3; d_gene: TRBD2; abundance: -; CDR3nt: TGTGCCAGCAGCATGACTAGCAGAGAGACCCAGTACTTC; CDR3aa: CASSMTSRETQYF
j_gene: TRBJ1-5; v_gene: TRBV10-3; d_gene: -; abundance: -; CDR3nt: TGTGCCATCAGTGTACAGCTCAATCAGCCCCAGCATTTT; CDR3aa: CAISVQLNQPQHF
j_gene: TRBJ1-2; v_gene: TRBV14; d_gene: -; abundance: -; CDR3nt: TGTGCCAGCAGCTCCCAAGCGTTCGGCGGCTACACCTTC; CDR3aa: CASSSQAFGGYTF
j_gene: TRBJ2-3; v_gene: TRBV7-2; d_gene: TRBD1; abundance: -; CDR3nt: TGTGCCAGCAGCTTCACAGGGGGGCAGGGAGATACGCAGTATTTT; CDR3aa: CASSFTGGQGDTQYF